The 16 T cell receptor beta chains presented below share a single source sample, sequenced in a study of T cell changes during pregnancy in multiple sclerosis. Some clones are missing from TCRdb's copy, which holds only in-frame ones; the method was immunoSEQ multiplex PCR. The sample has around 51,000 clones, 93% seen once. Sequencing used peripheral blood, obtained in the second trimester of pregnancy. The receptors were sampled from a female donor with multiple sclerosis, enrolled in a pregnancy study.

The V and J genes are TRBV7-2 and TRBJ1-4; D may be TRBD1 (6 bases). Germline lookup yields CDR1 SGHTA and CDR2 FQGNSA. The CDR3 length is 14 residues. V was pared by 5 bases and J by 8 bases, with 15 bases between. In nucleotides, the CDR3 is TGTGCCAGCAGCCGAGGGGGAATCGCCGAAAAACTGTTTTTT. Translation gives CASSRGGIAEKLFF.

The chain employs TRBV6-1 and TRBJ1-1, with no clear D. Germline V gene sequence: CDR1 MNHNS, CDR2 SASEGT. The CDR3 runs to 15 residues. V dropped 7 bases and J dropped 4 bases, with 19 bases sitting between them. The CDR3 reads CASTTMEGVPTEAFF. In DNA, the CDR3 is TGTGCCAGCACCACGATGGAGGGTGTTCCCACTGAAGCTTTCTTT.

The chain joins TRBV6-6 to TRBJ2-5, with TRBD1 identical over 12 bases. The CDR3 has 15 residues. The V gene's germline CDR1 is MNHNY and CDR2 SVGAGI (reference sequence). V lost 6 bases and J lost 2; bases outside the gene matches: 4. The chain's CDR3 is CASRKGQGAQETQYF. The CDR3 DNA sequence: TGTGCCAGCAGGAAGGGACAGGGGGCACAAGAGACCCAGTACTTC.

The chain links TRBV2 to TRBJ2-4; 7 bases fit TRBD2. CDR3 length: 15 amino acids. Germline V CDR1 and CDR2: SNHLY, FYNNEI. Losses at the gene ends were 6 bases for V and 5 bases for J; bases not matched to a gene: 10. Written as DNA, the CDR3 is TGTGCCAGCAGATTGCGGACTAGAGGGGAAAACATTCAGTACTTC. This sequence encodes CASRLRTRGENIQYF.

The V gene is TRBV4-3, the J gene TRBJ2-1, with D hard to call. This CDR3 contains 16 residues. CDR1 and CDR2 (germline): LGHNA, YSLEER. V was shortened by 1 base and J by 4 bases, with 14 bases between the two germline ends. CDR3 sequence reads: CASSQASSSVYNEQFF. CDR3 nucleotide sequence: TGCGCCAGCAGCCAAGCGTCGTCCTCCGTATACAATGAGCAGTTCTTC.

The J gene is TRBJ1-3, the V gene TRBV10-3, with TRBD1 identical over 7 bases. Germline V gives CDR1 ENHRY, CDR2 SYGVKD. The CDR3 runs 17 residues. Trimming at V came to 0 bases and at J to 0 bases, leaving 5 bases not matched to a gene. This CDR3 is CAISESGRGFSGNTIYF. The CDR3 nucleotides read TGTGCCATCAGTGAGTCGGGCAGGGGGTTCTCTGGAAACACCATATATTTT.

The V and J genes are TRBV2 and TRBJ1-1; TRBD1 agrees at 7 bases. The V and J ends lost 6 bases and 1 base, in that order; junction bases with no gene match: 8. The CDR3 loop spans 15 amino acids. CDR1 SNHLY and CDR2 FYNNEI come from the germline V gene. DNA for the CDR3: TGTGCCAGCAGCTCCTCCGGGACAGCGAACACTGAAGCTTTCTTT. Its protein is CASSSSGTANTEAFF.

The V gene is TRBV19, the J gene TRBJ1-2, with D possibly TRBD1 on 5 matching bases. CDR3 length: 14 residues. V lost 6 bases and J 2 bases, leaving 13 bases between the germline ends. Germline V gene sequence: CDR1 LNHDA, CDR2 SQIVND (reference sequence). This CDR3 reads CASSVQGLNYGYTF. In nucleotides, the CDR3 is TGTGCCAGTAGCGTCCAGGGACTCAACTATGGCTACACCTTC.

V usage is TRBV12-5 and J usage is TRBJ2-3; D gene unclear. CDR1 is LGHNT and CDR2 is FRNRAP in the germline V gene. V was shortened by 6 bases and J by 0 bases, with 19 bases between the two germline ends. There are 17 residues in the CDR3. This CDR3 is CASGTSRGSFSTDTQYF. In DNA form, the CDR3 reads TGTGCTAGTGGGACCTCCCGCGGAAGTTTTAGCACAGATACGCAGTATTTT.

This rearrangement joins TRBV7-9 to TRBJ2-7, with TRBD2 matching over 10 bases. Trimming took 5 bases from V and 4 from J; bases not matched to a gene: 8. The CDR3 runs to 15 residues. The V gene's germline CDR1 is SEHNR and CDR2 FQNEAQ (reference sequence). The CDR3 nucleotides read TGTGCCAGCAGCCCCTCTAGCGGGAGAAGGTACGAGCAGTACTTC. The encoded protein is CASSPSSGRRYEQYF. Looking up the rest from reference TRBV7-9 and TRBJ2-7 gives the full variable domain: DTGVSQNPRHKITKRGQNVTFRCDPISEHNRLYWYRQTLGQGPEFLTYFQNEAQLEKSRLLSDRFSAERPKGSFSTLEIQRTEQGDSAMYLCASSPSSGRRYEQYFGPGTRLTVT.

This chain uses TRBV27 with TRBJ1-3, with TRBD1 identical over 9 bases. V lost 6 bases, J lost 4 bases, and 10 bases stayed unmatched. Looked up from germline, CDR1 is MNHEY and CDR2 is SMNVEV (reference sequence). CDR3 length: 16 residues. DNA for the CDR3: TGTGCCAGCAGCCGGTTTACAGGGGGCGCAGGAAACACCATATATTTT. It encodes CASSRFTGGAGNTIYF.

CDR3 region: CASSLQGGAYEQYF. CDR3 DNA sequence: TGTGCCAGCAGCCTACAGGGGGGTGCTTACGAGCAGTACTTC. The chain couples TRBV14 to TRBJ2-7; TRBD1 matches 8 bases. Trimming at V came to 4 bases and at J to 4 bases, leaving 6 bases not matched to a gene. The CDR3 covers 14 residues. The V gene's germline CDR1 is SGHDN and CDR2 FVKESK.

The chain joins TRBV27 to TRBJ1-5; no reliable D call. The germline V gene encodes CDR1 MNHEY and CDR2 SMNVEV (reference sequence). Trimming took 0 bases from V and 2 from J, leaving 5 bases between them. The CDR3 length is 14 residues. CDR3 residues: CASSLSGGNQPQHF. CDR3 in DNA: TGTGCCAGCAGTTTATCAGGAGGCAATCAGCCCCAGCATTTT.

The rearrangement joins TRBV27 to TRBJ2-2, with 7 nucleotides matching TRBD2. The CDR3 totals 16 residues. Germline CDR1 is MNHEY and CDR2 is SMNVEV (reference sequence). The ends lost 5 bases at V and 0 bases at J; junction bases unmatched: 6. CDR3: CASSHTSVPNTGELFF. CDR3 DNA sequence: TGTGCCAGCAGTCACACTAGCGTACCGAACACCGGGGAGCTGTTTTTT.

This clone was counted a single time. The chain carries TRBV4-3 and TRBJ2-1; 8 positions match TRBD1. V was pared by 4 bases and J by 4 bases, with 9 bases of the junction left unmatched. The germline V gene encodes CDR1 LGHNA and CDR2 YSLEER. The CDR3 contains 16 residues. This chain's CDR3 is CASSPKAGTGYNEQFF. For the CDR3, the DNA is TGCGCCAGCAGCCCTAAAGCCGGGACAGGATACAATGAGCAGTTCTTC.

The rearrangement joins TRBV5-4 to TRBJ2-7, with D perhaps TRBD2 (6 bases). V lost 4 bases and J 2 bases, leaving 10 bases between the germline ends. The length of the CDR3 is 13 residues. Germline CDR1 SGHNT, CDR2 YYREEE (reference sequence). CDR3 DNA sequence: TGTGCCAGCAGCCTGCGGGGTACCTACGAGCAGTACTTC. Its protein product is CASSLRGTYEQYF.